One sample yielded the 14 T cell receptor beta chains listed below, sequenced in a study of cytomegalovirus exposure and HLA in healthy donors. PCR was performed using 60 Vbeta and 13 Jbeta primers. Generated by immunoSEQ multiplex PCR, the TCRdb table keeps only in-frame clones and is missing some. The table lists 53,000 or so clones. Material: PBMCs. The origin of the receptors is a male donor in good health and CMV-seropositive.

The V and J genes are TRBV19 and TRBJ1-2; possible D gene TRBD1, 6 bases. This CDR3 region has 15 residues. The germline CDR1 and CDR2 sequences are LNHDA and SQIVND (reference sequence). V lost 7 bases and J lost 6, with 21 bases in between. This CDR3 is CASTPLEARTDGYTF. As DNA, the CDR3 is TGTGCCAGTACCCCGCTGGAGGCCAGGACAGATGGCTACACCTTC. The variable domain in full, completed from reference TRBV19 and TRBJ1-2, reads DGGITQSPKYLFRKEGQNVTLSCEQNLNHDAMYWYRQDPGQGLRLIYYSQIVNDFQKGDIAEGYSVSREKKESFPLTVTSAQKNPTAFYLCASTPLEARTDGYTFGSGTRLTVV.

The chain uses TRBV28 and TRBJ2-1; tentatively, D is TRBD1 (5 bases). Trimming left V 6 bases short and J 7 bases short, with 13 bases between. Per the germline V gene, CDR1 is MDHEN and CDR2 is SYDVKM. This CDR3 has 13 amino acids. CDR3 sequence (DNA): TGTGCCAGCAGGGTCAGGGTCGGGAATGAGCAGTTCTTC. It encodes CASRVRVGNEQFF. Full variable domain (missing parts from reference TRBV28 and TRBJ2-1): DVKVTQSSRYLVKRTGEKVFLECVQDMDHENMFWYRQDPGLGLRLIYFSYDVKMKEKGDIPEGYSVSREKKERFSLILESASTNQTSMYLCASRVRVGNEQFFGPGTRLTVL.

The chain is built from TRBV30 and TRBJ1-1, with TRBD1 matching over 8 bases. Germline CDR1 and CDR2: GTSNPN and SVGIG (reference sequence). J lost 5 bases, V lost 0 bases, and 8 bases had no gene match. The CDR3 length is 15 residues. For the CDR3, the DNA is TGTGCCTGGAGTGTATCCGCCAGGGGGCAAACTGAAGCTTTCTTT. Residues: CAWSVSARGQTEAFF.

CDR3 sequence (DNA): TGTGCCAGCAGTAGATTGGCAGGCTACGAGCAGTACTTC. This gives the protein CASSRLAGYEQYF. The chain carries TRBV28 and TRBJ2-7; D call uncertain. The V and J ends lost 5 bases and 3 bases respectively, with 11 bases between them. The CDR3 totals 13 residues. Germline CDR1 MDHEN, CDR2 SYDVKM.

The chain employs TRBV6-5 and TRBJ2-7; TRBD1 might be the D (7 bases). Trimming shortened V by 6 bases and J by 4 bases, and 10 bases separated the two germline ends. This CDR3 is built from 12 residues. Germline values: CDR1 MNHEY, CDR2 SVGAGI. CDR3 protein: CASSPGGYEQYF. The CDR3 coding sequence is TGTGCCAGCAGCCCAGGGGGGTACGAGCAGTACTTC.

The chain combines TRBV30 with TRBJ1-1, with a tentative D call TRBD1 (5 bases). This CDR3 has 14 residues. Trimming cost V 1 base and J 8 bases, with 17 bases left between them. Germline lookup yields CDR1 GTSNPN and CDR2 SVGIG (reference sequence). In DNA, the CDR3 is TGTGCCTGGAGTGACAAGACAGCCAACAGGGAAGCTTTCTTT. This sequence encodes CAWSDKTANREAFF. Complete variable domain (other parts from reference TRBV30 and TRBJ1-1): SQTIHQWPATLVQPVGSPLSLECTVEGTSNPNLYWYRQAAGRGLQLLFYSVGIGQISSEVPQNLSASRPQDRQFILSSKKLLLSDSGFYLCAWSDKTANREAFFGQGTRLTVV.

The gene calls are TRBV5-5 and TRBJ2-7; TRBD2 is a possible D gene (5 bases). V lost 1 base and J 7 bases, leaving 9 bases between the germline ends. The CDR3 loop spans 12 amino acids. CDR1 is SGHKS and CDR2 is YYEKEE in the germline V gene (reference sequence). This chain's CDR3 is CASSLRGSEQYF. The CDR3, as DNA: TGTGCCAGCAGCTTGCGCGGGTCTGAGCAGTACTTC.

The gene calls are TRBV6-4 and TRBJ2-1; TRBD1 matches 8 bases. The CDR3 spans 13 residues. The germline gives CDR1 MRHNA, CDR2 SNTAGT. CDR3 coding DNA: TGTGCGAGCGGGTCAGGGGGCTGGAATGAGCAGTTCTTC. Encoded protein: CASGSGGWNEQFF.

The rearrangement joins TRBV9 to TRBJ2-7; 8 bases are a match to TRBD2. CDR1 and CDR2 from the germline V gene are SGDLS and YYNGEE. There are 15 residues in the CDR3. With 0 bases clipped from V and 4 bases from J, the junction kept 6 bases outside the gene matches. CDR3 amino acids: CASSVAGGSPYEQYF. The CDR3, as DNA: TGTGCCAGCAGCGTAGCGGGGGGGAGCCCTTACGAGCAGTACTTC.

This chain uses TRBV19 with TRBJ2-4, with TRBD1 identical over 9 bases. The V and J ends lost 3 bases and 3 bases, in that order; junction bases with no gene match: 9. Germline values: CDR1 LNHDA, CDR2 SQIVND (reference sequence). The CDR3 sequence is 17 residues long. DNA for the CDR3: TGTGCCAGTAGTATCGGCCTACAGGGGGCGAACAAAAACATTCAGTACTTC. Translating it yields CASSIGLQGANKNIQYF.

The genes are TRBV4-1 and TRBJ2-5; the match to TRBD1 covers 12 bases. The CDR3 has 16 amino acids. J was trimmed by 5 bases and V by 0 bases; bases with no gene match: 4. Per the germline V gene, CDR1 is MGHRA and CDR2 is YSYEKL. CDR3 DNA sequence: TGCGCCAGCAGCCAAGATCCGGGACAGGGGGCGGAGACCCAGTACTTC. Amino acids: CASSQDPGQGAETQYF.

Here the CDR3 DNA reads TGTGCCAGAGGCGGAGGGGTTGTCTACAATGAGCAGTTCTTC. Translating gives CARGGGVVYNEQFF. The genes are TRBV2 and TRBJ2-1; D is possibly TRBD2 (6 bases). V was trimmed by 9 bases and J by 3 bases, leaving 15 bases between them. The V gene's germline CDR1 is SNHLY and CDR2 FYNNEI. This CDR3 comprises 14 residues.

Written as DNA, the CDR3 is TGTGCCAGCAGCACCGACAAGGGGGTTGAAGCTTTCTTT. Its translation is CASSTDKGVEAFF. This sequence joins TRBV11-2 and TRBJ1-1; possibly TRBD1 for D (6 bases). Germline CDR1 SGHAT, CDR2 FQNNGV. Trimming stripped 5 bases from V and 7 bases from J, with 14 bases between. This CDR3 comprises 13 residues.

This chain connects TRBV13 to TRBJ2-1; 8 positions agree with TRBD1. This CDR3 comprises 16 residues. CDR1 and CDR2 (germline): PRHDT, FYEKMQ (reference sequence). With 4 bases clipped from V and 2 bases from J, the junction kept 7 bases outside the gene matches. CDR3 DNA: TGTGCCAGCAGCTCTATAGGGGACAGGCCCTACAATGAGCAGTTCTTC. Its protein is CASSSIGDRPYNEQFF. Complete variable domain (other parts from reference TRBV13 and TRBJ2-1): AAGVIQSPRHLIKEKRETATLKCYPIPRHDTVYWYQQGPGQDPQFLISFYEKMQSDKGSIPDRFSAQQFSDYHSELNMSSLELGDSALYFCASSSIGDRPYNEQFFGPGTRLTVL.